Sequencing of this T cell receptor beta chain was carried out in a study of CD8+ T cells in alopecia areata. Ten or more counts support this clone. Documented treatment: oral pan-JAK inhibitor, 5-10 mg twice daily. Sequencing used cDNA as its template, made by extracting RNA and reverse transcribing it. Produced via immunoSEQ multiplex PCR; TCRdb's table is partial and in-frame only. The sample yields 200,000 to 250,000 clones, just over 65% seen once. Sequencing used CD4+ T cells sorted from blood, obtained at week 44, from a patient treated with tofacitinib. The clonotype originates from a human donor with alopecia areata.

The CDR3 DNA follows: TGTGCCAGCAGCACCCGGACAGGGGCGCACACTGAAGCTTTCTTT. Translation gives CASSTRTGAHTEAFF. The chain is built from TRBV5-4 and TRBJ1-1, with 9 bases identical to TRBD1. Germline CDR1 is SGHNT and CDR2 is YYREEE (reference sequence). The CDR3 is 15 amino acids. Losses at the gene ends were 4 bases for V and 3 bases for J; bases not matched to a gene: 7. Complete variable domain (other parts from reference TRBV5-4 and TRBJ1-1): ETGVTQSPTHLIKTRGQQVTLRCSSQSGHNTVSWYQQALGQGPQFIFQYYREEENGRGNFPPRFSGLQFPNYSSELNVNALELDDSALYLCASSTRTGAHTEAFFGQGTRLTVV.